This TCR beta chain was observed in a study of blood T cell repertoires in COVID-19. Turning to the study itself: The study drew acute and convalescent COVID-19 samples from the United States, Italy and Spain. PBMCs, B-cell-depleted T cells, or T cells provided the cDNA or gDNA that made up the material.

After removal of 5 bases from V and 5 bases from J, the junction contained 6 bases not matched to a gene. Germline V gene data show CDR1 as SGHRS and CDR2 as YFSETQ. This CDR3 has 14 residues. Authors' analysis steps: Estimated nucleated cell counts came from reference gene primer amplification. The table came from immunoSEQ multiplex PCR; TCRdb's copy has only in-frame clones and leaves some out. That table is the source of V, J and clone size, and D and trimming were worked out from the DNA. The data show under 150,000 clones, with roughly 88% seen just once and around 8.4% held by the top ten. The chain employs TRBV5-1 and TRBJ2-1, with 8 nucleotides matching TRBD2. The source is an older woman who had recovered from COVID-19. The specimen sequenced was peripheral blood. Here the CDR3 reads CASSRGGFDNEQFF. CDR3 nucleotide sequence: TGCGCCAGCAGTCGGGGGGGCTTCGACAATGAGCAGTTCTTC.